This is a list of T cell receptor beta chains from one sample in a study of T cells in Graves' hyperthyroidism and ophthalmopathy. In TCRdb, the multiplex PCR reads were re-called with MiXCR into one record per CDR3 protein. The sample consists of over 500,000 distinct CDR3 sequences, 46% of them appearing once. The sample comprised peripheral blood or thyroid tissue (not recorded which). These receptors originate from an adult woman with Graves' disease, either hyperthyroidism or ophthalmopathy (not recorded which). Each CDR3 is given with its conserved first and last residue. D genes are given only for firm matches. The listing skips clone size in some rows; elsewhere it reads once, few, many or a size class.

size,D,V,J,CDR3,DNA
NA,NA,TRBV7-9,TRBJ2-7,CASSKSGFEQYF,TGTGCCAGCAGCAAAAGCGGGTTCGAGCAGTACTTC
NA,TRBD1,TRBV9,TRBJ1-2,CASSLTRDRGVNYGYTF,TGTGCCAGCAGCCTCACCCGGGACAGGGGTGTCAACTATGGCTACACCTTC
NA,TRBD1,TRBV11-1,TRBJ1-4,CASSPGWRTGGYEKLFF,TGTGCCAGCAGCCCAGGATGGCGGACAGGCGGTTATGAAAAACTGTTTTTT
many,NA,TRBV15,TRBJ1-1,CATSRDKRNTEAFF,TGTGCCACCAGCAGAGATAAACGGAACACTGAAGCTTTCTTT
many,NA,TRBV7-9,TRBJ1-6,CASSFGGFGSPLHF,TGTGCCAGCAGCTTTGGGGGATTTGGTTCACCCCTCCACTTT
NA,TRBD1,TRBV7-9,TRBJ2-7,CASSSPGQEEQYF,TGTGCCAGCAGCTCCCCGGGACAGGAAGAGCAGTACTTC
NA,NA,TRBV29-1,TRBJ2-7,CSVEDTAGNSYEQYF,TGCAGCGTTGAAGACACGGCCGGGAACTCCTACGAGCAGTACTTC
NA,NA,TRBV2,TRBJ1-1,CASSEARQGEAFF,TGTGCCAGCAGTGAAGCGCGGCAGGGAGAAGCTTTCTTT
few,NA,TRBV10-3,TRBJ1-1,CAISPGRRNTEAFF,TGTGCCATCAGTCCGGGACGCCGGAACACTGAAGCTTTCTTT
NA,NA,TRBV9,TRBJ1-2,CASSVAETNYGYTF,TGTGCCAGCAGCGTAGCAGAGACGAACTATGGCTACACCTTC
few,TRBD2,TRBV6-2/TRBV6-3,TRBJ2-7,CASSPRASGPYEQYF,TGTGCCAGCAGCCCACGGGCTAGCGGTCCCTACGAGCAGTACTTC
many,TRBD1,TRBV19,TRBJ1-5,CASSQTGGYQPQHF,TGTGCCAGTTCCCAGACAGGGGGCTATCAGCCCCAGCATTTT
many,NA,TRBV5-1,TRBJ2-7,CASSPTSPYEQYF,TGCGCCAGCAGCCCCACTAGCCCATACGAGCAGTACTTC
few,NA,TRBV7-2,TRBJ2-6,CASSLTASGANVLTF,TGTGCCAGCAGCTTGACAGCTTCTGGGGCCAACGTCCTGACTTTC
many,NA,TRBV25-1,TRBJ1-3,CASSEGVALTIYF,TGTGCCAGCAGTGAGGGTGTGGCCCTCACCATATATTTT
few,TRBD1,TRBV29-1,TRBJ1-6,CSVGGQGGSPLHF,TGCAGCGTTGGCGGACAGGGGGGATCACCCCTCCACTTT
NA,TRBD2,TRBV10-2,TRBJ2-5,CASSVGPGSGRETQYF,TGTGCCAGCAGCGTAGGACCCGGCAGCGGGAGGGAGACCCAGTACTTC
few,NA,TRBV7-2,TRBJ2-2,CASSRPHGTGELFF,TGTGCCAGCAGCAGACCCCACGGCACCGGGGAGCTGTTTTTT
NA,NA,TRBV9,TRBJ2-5,CASSVARSGETQYF,TGTGCCAGCAGCGTAGCTAGGAGTGGGGAGACCCAGTACTTC
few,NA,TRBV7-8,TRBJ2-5,CASSEQGVQETQYF,TGTGCCAGCAGCGAACAGGGAGTGCAAGAGACCCAGTACTTC
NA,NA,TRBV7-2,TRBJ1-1,CASSLADGDYGAFF,TGTGCCAGCAGCTTAGCCGACGGGGATTATGGAGCTTTCTTT
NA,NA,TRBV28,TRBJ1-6,CASSRVDRNNSPLHF,TGTGCCAGCAGCCGAGTTGACAGAAATAATTCACCCCTCCACTTT
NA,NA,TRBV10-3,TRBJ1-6,CAIRGGQQNSPLHF,TGTGCCATCAGGGGAGGACAGCAGAATTCACCCCTCCACTTT
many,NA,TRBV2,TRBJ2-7,CASSSRDEQYF,TGTGCCAGCAGTTCCAGGGACGAGCAGTACTTC
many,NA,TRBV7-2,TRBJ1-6,CASSPGFGSPLHF,TGTGCCAGCAGCCCAGGGTTTGGGTCACCCCTCCACTTT
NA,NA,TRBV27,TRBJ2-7,CASSLTGAKGYEQYF,TGTGCCAGCAGCCTCACAGGCGCTAAGGGCTACGAGCAGTACTTC
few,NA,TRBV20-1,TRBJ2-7,CRPGPLFYEQYF,TGCAGGCCAGGACCCTTGTTCTACGAGCAGTACTTC
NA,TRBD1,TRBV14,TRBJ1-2,CASSQSGTGNGYTF,TGTGCCAGCAGCCAAAGCGGGACAGGAAATGGCTACACCTTC
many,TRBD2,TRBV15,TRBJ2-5,CATSLAGGETQYF,TGTGCCACCAGCTTAGCGGGGGGAGAGACCCAGTACTTC
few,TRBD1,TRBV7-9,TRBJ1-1,CAWGLRGTVIGAFF,TGTGCCTGGGGATTACGAGGGACAGTTATAGGAGCTTTCTTT
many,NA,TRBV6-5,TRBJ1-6,CASSYSNVPYNSPLHF,TGTGCCAGCAGTTACTCGAATGTGCCCTATAATTCACCCCTCCACTTT